These T cell receptor beta chains were read from a single sample in a study of shared clonotypes between healthy human individuals. Some clones are missing from TCRdb's copy, which holds only in-frame ones; the method was immunoSEQ multiplex PCR. The sample consists of around 720,000 clones, roughly 72% of them appearing once. Material: memory CD4+ T cells sorted from blood. These receptors all stem from a woman aged 25 to 39 in good health. The CDR3 runs from the conserved cysteine through the conserved F or W. The D gene is left open where the match is weak. Some rows have no size entry. The others give once, few or many, or a class for an expanded clone.

J: TRBJ2-3
D: -
V: TRBV7-8
size: once
CDR3: CASSSDVTTNSDTQYF
DNA: TGTGCCAGCAGCTCGGATGTGACTACCAATTCGGATACGCAGTATTTT

J: TRBJ2-7
D: TRBD1
V: TRBV19
size: many
CDR3: CASSPGQGAYEQYF
DNA: TGTGCCAGTAGCCCGGGACAGGGGGCTTACGAGCAGTACTTC

J: TRBJ2-2
D: TRBD2
V: TRBV2
size: -
CDR3: CATRRSTSANTGELFF
DNA: TGTGCCACCCGCCGTTCGACTAGCGCGAACACCGGGGAGCTGTTTTTT

J: TRBJ1-3
D: TRBD1
V: TRBV9
size: -
CDR3: CASTPNRGGNTIYF
DNA: TGTGCCAGCACTCCAAACAGGGGAGGAAACACCATATATTTT

J: TRBJ1-5
D: -
V: TRBV4-1
size: -
CDR3: CASSQDEGDQPQHF
DNA: TGCGCCAGCAGCCAAGATGAAGGGGATCAGCCCCAGCATTTT

J: TRBJ1-1
D: -
V: TRBV28
size: -
CDR3: CASSLIGGNTEAFF
DNA: TGTGCCAGCAGTTTGATCGGCGGGAACACTGAAGCTTTCTTT

J: TRBJ1-2
D: TRBD1
V: TRBV11-1
size: few
CDR3: CASSVGQGAYGYTF
DNA: TGTGCCAGCAGCGTCGGACAGGGGGCGTATGGCTACACCTTC

J: TRBJ2-7
D: TRBD1
V: TRBV19
size: -
CDR3: CASSMTGVHEQYF
DNA: TGTGCCAGTAGTATGACAGGGGTGCACGAGCAGTACTTC

J: TRBJ2-6
D: -
V: TRBV18
size: -
CDR3: CASSPEQGSGANVLTF
DNA: TGTGCCAGCTCACCAGAGCAGGGCTCTGGGGCCAACGTCCTGACTTTC

J: TRBJ2-7
D: TRBD1
V: TRBV29-1
size: -
CDR3: CSVKQGFDEQYF
DNA: TGCAGCGTTAAACAGGGGTTCGACGAGCAGTACTTC